This T cell receptor (beta chain) was profiled in a study of T cell responses to AZD1222 COVID-19 vaccine. As for the study in general: Pooled samples include second doses given at about 4 or 12 weeks.

Germline V lookup: CDR1 SGHTA, CDR2 FQGTGA. The CDR3 extends over 14 amino acids. Between the trimmed V and J ends, which lost 3 bases and 6 bases, there was a span of 11 bases. Study outcomes and limitations: The donor group comprised mostly white British people and more females; the analysis possibly underestimated clonal diversity. Close to half of all spike-specific TCRs reportedly target regions of the variants that are unmutated.

Notes on this clone: Its specificity is not known.

Sequenced by immunoSEQ multiplex PCR; TCRdb stores in-frame clones only, minus some. This sample has around 91,000 clones, with around nine tenths found just once. The source is an adult in good health. The chain carries TRBV7-3 and TRBJ2-2; D is perhaps TRBD1 (5 bases). The input for sequencing was peripheral blood, taken on day 0 of AZD1222 vaccination. The CDR3 loop reads CASSFAAGSGELFF. CDR3 coding DNA: TGTGCCAGCAGCTTCGCAGCAGGGTCCGGGGAGCTGTTTTTT.